This T cell receptor (beta chain) originates from a study of coeliac disease. Study-wide results and limits: Cross-contamination between intraepithelial and lamina propria cells was possible.

As to this clone: What it binds is not known.

The repertoire was sequenced with immunoSEQ multiplex PCR; TCRdb's copy has only in-frame clones and lacks some. Altogether some 3,200 clones are present, around 60% being singletons, with the ten largest covering 30% to 40%. Sequencing used intraepithelial lymphocytes from the gut. This clonotype was sampled from a middle-aged woman.

The CDR3 reads CASSPQSTDTQYF. The CDR3 DNA reads TGCGCCAGCAGCCCCCAAAGCACAGATACGCAGTATTTT. This rearrangement joins TRBV5-1 to TRBJ2-3, with D uncertain. The CDR3 is made up of 13 amino acids. V was pared by 4 bases and J by 0 bases, with 6 bases between. Looked up from germline, CDR1 is SGHRS and CDR2 is YFSETQ.